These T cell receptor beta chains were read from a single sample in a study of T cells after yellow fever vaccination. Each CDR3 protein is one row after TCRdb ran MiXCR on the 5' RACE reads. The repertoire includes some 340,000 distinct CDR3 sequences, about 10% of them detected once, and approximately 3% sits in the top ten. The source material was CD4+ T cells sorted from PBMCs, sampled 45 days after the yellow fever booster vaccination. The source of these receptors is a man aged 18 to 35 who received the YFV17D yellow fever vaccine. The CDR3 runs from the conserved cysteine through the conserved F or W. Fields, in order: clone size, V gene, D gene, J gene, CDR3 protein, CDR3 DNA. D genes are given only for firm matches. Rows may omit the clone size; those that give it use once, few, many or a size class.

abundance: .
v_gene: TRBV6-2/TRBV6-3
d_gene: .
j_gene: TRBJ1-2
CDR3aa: CASSPFGEKNYGYTF
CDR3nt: TGTGCCAGCAGCCCCTTTGGGGAGAAAAACTATGGCTACACCTTC

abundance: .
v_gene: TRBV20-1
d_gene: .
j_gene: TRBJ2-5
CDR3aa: CSARDRRQGETQYF
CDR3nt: TGCAGTGCTAGAGATAGGAGGCAGGGCGAGACCCAGTACTTC

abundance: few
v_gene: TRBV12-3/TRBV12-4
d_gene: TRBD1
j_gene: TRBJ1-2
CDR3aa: CASSLGQGFGYTF
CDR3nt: TGTGCCAGCAGTTTAGGACAGGGTTTCGGCTACACCTTC

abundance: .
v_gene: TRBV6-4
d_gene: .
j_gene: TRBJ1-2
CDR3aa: CASSGEGLDYGYTF
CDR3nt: TGTGCCAGCAGTGGGGAAGGACTCGACTATGGCTACACCTTC

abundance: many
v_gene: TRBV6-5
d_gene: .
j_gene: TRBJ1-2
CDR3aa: CASSLGGPSYGYTF
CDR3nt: TGTGCCAGCAGCCTCGGGGGTCCTAGCTATGGCTACACCTTC

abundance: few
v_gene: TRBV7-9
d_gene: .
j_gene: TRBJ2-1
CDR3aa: CASSLGVRGDEQFF
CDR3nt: TGTGCCAGCAGCTTAGGGGTCCGGGGCGATGAGCAGTTCTTC

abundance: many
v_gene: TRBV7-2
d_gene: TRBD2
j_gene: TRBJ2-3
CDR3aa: CASSLAWRGATDTQYF
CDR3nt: TGTGCCAGCAGCTTAGCATGGCGGGGGGCCACAGATACGCAGTATTTT

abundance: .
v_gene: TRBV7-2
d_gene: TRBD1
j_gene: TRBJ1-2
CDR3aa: CASSLARTGKTYGYTF
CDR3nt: TGTGCCAGCAGCTTAGCCCGGACAGGGAAGACCTATGGCTACACCTTC

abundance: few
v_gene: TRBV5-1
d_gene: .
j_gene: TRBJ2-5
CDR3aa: CASSHGTGQETQYF
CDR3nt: TGCGCCAGCAGCCATGGGACTGGGCAAGAGACCCAGTACTTC

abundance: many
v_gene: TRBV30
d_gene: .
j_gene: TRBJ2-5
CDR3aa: CAWSVDSYYQETQYF
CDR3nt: TGTGCCTGGAGTGTGGACAGTTACTACCAAGAGACCCAGTACTTC

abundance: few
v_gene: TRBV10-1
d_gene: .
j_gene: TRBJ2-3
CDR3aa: CASSEILRSSTDTQYF
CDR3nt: TGCGCCAGCAGTGAGATTTTACGGTCTAGCACAGATACGCAGTATTTT

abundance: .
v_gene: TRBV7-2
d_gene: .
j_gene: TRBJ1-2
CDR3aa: CASSSMTGYTF
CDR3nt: TGTGCCAGCAGCTCCATGACAGGCTACACCTTC

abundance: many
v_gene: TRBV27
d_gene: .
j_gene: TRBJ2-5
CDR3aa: CASREADQETQYF
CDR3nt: TGTGCCAGCAGGGAAGCGGACCAAGAGACCCAGTACTTC

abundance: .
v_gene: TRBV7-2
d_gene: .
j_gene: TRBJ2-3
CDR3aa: CASSLIRDIDTQYF
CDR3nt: TGTGCCAGCAGCTTAATACGGGACATAGATACGCAGTATTTT

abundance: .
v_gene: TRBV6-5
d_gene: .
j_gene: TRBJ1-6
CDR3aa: CASSYSRINSPLHF
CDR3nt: TGTGCCAGCAGTTACTCCAGGATTAATTCACCCCTCCACTTT

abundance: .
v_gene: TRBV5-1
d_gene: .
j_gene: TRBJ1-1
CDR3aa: CASSLGGPGTREAFF
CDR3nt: TGCGCCAGCAGCTTGGGGGGACCGGGGACCCGTGAAGCTTTCTTT

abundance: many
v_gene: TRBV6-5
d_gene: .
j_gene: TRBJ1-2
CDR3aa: CASSYRGYGYTF
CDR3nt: TGTGCCAGCAGTTACAGGGGCTATGGCTACACCTTC

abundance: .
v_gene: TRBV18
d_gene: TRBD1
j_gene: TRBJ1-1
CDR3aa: CASSRPPGGMNTEAFF
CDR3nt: TGTGCCAGCTCTCGCCCCCCAGGGGGCATGAACACTGAAGCTTTCTTT

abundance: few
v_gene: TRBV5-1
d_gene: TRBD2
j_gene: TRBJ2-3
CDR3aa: CASSLGLADSAGTDTQYF
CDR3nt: TGCGCCAGCAGCTTGGGACTAGCGGATTCCGCTGGCACAGATACGCAGTATTTT

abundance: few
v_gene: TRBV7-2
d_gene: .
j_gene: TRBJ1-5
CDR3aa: CASSFLGGNQPQHF
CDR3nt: TGTGCCAGCAGCTTTTTAGGGGGAAATCAGCCCCAGCATTTT

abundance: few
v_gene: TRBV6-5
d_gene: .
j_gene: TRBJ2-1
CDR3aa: CASSPLPGTADYNEQFF
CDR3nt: TGTGCCAGCAGCCCATTACCAGGGACGGCCGACTACAATGAGCAGTTCTTC

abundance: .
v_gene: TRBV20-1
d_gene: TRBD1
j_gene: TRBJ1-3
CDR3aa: CSAKGTAFGNTIYF
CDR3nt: TGCAGTGCGAAGGGGACAGCCTTTGGAAACACCATATATTTT

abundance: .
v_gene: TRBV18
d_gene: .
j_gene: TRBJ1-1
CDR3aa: CASSPPDSLNTEAFF
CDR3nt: TGTGCCAGCTCACCCCCTGACAGTCTGAACACTGAAGCTTTCTTT

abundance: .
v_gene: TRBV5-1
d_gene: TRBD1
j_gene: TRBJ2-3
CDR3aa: CASSRGQRGSADTQYF
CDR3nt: TGCGCCAGCAGCAGGGGACAGCGAGGGTCCGCAGATACGCAGTATTTT

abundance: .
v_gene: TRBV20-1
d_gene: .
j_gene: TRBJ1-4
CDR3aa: CSAWESGKKKLFF
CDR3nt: TGCAGTGCTTGGGAGTCGGGAAAAAAAAAACTGTTTTTT

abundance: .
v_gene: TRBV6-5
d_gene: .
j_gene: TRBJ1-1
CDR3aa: CASSPRGVTGTEAFF
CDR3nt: TGTGCCAGCAGTCCCCGAGGGGTTACGGGCACTGAAGCTTTCTTT

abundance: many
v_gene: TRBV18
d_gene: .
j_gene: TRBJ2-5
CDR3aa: CASSPDSGKETQYF
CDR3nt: TGTGCCAGCTCACCTGATTCGGGAAAAGAGACCCAGTACTTC

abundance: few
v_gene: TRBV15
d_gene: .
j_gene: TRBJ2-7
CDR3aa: CATSVKQYF
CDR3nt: TGTGCCACCAGCGTTAAGCAGTACTTC

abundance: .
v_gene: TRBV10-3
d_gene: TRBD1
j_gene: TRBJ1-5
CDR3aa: CAISSGGQGFNQPQHF
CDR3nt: TGTGCCATCAGCTCGGGGGGACAGGGATTTAATCAGCCCCAGCATTTT

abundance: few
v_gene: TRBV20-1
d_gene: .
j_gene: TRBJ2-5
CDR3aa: CSAPLGKETQYF
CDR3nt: TGCAGTGCTCCGCTAGGGAAAGAGACCCAGTACTTC

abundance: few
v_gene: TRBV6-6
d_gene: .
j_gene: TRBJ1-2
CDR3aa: CASSYLTGDNYGYTF
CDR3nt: TGTGCCAGCAGTTACCTTACAGGCGATAACTATGGCTACACCTTC

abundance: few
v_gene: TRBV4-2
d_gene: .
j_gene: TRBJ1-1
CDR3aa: CASSHLPGREAEAFF
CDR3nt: TGTGCCAGCAGCCACCTACCCGGCAGGGAGGCTGAAGCTTTCTTT

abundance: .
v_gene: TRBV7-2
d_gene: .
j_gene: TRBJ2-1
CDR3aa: CASSLFQGREQFF
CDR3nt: TGTGCCAGCAGCTTATTTCAGGGGCGCGAGCAGTTCTTC

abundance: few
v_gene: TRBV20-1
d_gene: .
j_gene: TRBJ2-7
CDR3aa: CSARVGSSYEQYF
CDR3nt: TGCAGTGCTAGAGTCGGGAGCTCCTACGAGCAGTACTTC

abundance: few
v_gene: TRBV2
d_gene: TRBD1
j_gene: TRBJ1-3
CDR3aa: CASMRTGSSGNTIYF
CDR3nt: TGTGCCAGCATGAGGACAGGTAGCTCTGGAAACACCATATATTTT

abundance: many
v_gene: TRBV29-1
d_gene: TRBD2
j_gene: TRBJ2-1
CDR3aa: CSAGTSGGHSYNEQFF
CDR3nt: TGCAGCGCTGGGACTAGCGGGGGCCATTCCTACAATGAGCAGTTCTTC

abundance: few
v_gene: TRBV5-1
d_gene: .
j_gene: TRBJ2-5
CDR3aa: CASSGGTSYTGETQYF
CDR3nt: TGCGCCAGCAGCGGGGGGACGTCGTATACGGGGGAGACCCAGTACTTC

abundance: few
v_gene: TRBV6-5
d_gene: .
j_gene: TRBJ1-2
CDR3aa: CASRVGGDRGYTF
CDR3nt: TGTGCCAGCAGGGTCGGTGGGGATCGTGGCTACACCTTC

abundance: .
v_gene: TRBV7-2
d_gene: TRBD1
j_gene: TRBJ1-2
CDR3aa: CASSPRGQSGYTF
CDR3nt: TGTGCCAGCAGCCCTAGGGGGCAGAGTGGCTACACCTTC

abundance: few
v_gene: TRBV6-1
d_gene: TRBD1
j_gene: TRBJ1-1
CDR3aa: CASSETGQGGTEAFF
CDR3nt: TGTGCCAGCAGTGAGACCGGACAGGGCGGCACTGAAGCTTTCTTT

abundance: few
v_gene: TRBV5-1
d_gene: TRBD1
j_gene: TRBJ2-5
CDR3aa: CASSLGGQGAETQYF
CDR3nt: TGCGCCAGCAGCTTGGGAGGACAGGGTGCGGAGACCCAGTACTTC

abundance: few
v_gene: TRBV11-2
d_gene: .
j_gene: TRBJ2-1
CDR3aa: CASSFEQGSYNEQFF
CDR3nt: TGTGCCAGCAGCTTCGAACAGGGCTCATACAATGAGCAGTTCTTC

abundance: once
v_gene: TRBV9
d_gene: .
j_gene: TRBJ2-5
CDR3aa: CASSARGVSETQYF
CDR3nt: TGTGCCAGCAGCGCCCGCGGGGTTTCAGAGACCCAGTACTTC

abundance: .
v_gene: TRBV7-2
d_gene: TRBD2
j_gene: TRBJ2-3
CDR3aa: CASSLAASGVPSTDTQYF
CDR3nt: TGTGCCAGCAGCCTAGCGGCTAGCGGGGTACCTAGCACAGATACGCAGTATTTT

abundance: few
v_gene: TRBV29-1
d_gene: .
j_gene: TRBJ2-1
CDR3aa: CSVVLGNEQFF
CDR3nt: TGCAGCGTAGTACTAGGTAATGAGCAGTTCTTC

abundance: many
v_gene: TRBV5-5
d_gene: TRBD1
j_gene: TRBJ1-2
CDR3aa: CASTLWAGGDYGYTF
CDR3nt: TGTGCCAGCACCCTCTGGGCAGGGGGCGACTATGGCTACACCTTC

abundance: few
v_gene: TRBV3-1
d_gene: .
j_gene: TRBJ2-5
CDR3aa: CASSLSLGAGETQYF
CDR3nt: TGTGCCAGCAGCCTGAGTCTAGGGGCCGGAGAGACCCAGTACTTC

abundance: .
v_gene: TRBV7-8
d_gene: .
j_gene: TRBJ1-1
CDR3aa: CASSPTVSSNTEAFF
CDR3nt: TGTGCCAGCAGCCCAACTGTCTCTTCGAACACTGAAGCTTTCTTT

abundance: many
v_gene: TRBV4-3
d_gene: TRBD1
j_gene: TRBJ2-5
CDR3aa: CASSMGYGTVQETQYF
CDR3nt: TGCGCCAGCAGCATGGGGTACGGGACAGTACAAGAGACCCAGTACTTC

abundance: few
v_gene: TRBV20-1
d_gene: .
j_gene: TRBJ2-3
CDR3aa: CSARDGSDTQYF
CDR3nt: TGCAGTGCTAGAGACGGGTCAGATACGCAGTATTTT

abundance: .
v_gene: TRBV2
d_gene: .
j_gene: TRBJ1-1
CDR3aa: CASSPNPQGVGTEAFF
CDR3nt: TGTGCCAGCAGTCCGAACCCACAGGGTGTTGGGACTGAAGCTTTCTTT

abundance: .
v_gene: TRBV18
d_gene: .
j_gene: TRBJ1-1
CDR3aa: CASSPAEKGALNTEAFF
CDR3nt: TGTGCCAGCTCACCAGCAGAAAAGGGAGCTTTGAACACTGAAGCTTTCTTT

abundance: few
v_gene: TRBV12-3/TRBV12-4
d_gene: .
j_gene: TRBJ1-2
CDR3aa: CASSTGFGYTF
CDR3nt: TGTGCCAGCAGTACAGGGTTTGGCTACACCTTC

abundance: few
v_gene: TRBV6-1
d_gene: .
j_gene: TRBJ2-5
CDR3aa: CASSEPAAGETQYF
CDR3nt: TGTGCCAGCAGTGAACCAGCTGCTGGGGAGACCCAGTACTTC